This T cell receptor (beta chain) derives from a study of identical twins. V lost 5 bases and J lost 3, with 16 bases in between. Germline-derived CDR1 and CDR2 are SGHNT and YYREEE (reference sequence). The CDR3 spans 15 residues. This clonotype was detected a few times. Template switching added a universal primer binding site, and final cDNA carried unique molecular identifiers. TCRdb itself ran the 5' RACE reads through MiXCR, one entry per CDR3 protein. This table holds roughly 250,000 distinct CDR3 sequences, around 15% found once. The specimen was memory (CD45RO+) T cells sorted from blood. The TCR comes from a woman younger than 30 in good health. V and J are TRBV5-4 and TRBJ2-3; possible D gene TRBD1, 7 bases. In DNA form, the CDR3 reads TGTGCCAGCAGTCGACCGACAGGGAGGACAGATACGCAGTATTTT. Translated: CASSRPTGRTDTQYF.